The source of this T cell receptor (beta chain) is a study of identical twins. Study findings and constraints: Among beta out-of-frame sequences, excess sharing between twins appeared weaker.

Germline CDR1 is MNHEY and CDR2 is SMNVEV (reference sequence). This CDR3 is 12 amino acids long. V lost 6 bases and J 11 bases, leaving 16 bases between the germline ends. TCRdb fed the 5' RACE reads into MiXCR, producing one record per CDR3 protein. The data hold 400,000 to 550,000 distinct CDR3 sequences, with less than 25% observed a single time. This clonotype has more than one count but fewer than ten. Its antigen is unidentified. The sample was also linked to a second study, of T cells expressing NK-cell markers.

The sequence was collected from a woman aged 18-35 years in good health. The chain combines TRBV27 with TRBJ1-1; tentatively, D is TRBD1 (6 bases). The specimen sequenced was CD4+ T cells sorted from blood. Here the CDR3 reads CASSRTGGEAFF. In nucleotides, the CDR3 is TGTGCCAGCAGCCGAACGGGGGGCGAGGCTTTCTTT.